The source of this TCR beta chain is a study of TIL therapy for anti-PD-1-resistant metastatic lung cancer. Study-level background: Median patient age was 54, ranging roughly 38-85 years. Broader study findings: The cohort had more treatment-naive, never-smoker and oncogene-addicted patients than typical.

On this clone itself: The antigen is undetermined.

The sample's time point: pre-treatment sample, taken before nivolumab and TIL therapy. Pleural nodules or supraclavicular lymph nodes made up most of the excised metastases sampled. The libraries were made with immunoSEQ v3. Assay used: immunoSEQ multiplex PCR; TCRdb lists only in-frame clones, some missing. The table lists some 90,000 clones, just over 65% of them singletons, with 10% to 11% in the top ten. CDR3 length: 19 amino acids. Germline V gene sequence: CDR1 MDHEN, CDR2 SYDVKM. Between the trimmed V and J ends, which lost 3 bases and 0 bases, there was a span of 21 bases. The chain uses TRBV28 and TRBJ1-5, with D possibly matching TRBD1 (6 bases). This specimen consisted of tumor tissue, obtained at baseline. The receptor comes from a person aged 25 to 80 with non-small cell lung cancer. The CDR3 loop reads CASSFPGASTIYSNQPQHF. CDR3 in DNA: TGTGCCAGCAGTTTCCCGGGGGCCTCCACTATCTATAGCAATCAGCCCCAGCATTTT.